A selection of T cell receptor beta chains follows, all from one sample in a study of technical replicates of blood from several donors. This table comes from immunoSEQ multiplex PCR, and its TCRdb copy is limited to in-frame clones, with some not included. Of tens of thousands of clones listed, 90% to 95% were seen once; the top ten hold approximately 0.4%. Specimen: T cells isolated from PBMCs. The receptors were sampled from a human donor in good health. Each CDR3 is given with its conserved first and last residue. Fields, in order: clone size, D gene, V gene, J gene, CDR3 protein, CDR3 DNA. The D gene is left open where the match is weak. Only part of the rows carry a size: once, few, many, or a class if the clone is expanded.

abundance: .
d_gene: TRBD1
v_gene: TRBV30
j_gene: TRBJ2-7
CDR3aa: CACMTGVGYEQYF
CDR3nt: TGTGCCTGCATGACAGGGGTGGGGTACGAGCAGTACTTC

abundance: .
d_gene: .
v_gene: TRBV5-4
j_gene: TRBJ2-7
CDR3aa: CASSLGDKKYF
CDR3nt: TGTGCCAGCAGCTTGGGGGACAAGAAGTACTTC

abundance: .
d_gene: .
v_gene: TRBV5-1
j_gene: TRBJ1-1
CDR3aa: CASSSQGYITEAFF
CDR3nt: TGCGCCAGCAGCTCCCAGGGGTATATCACTGAAGCTTTCTTT

abundance: .
d_gene: TRBD2
v_gene: TRBV29-1
j_gene: TRBJ2-1
CDR3aa: CSVDRTRNEQFF
CDR3nt: TGCAGCGTTGATAGGACTAGGAATGAGCAGTTCTTC

abundance: .
d_gene: .
v_gene: TRBV30
j_gene: TRBJ1-3
CDR3aa: CAWILDISGNTIYF
CDR3nt: TGTGCCTGGATACTGGACATATCTGGAAACACCATATATTTT

abundance: .
d_gene: TRBD2
v_gene: TRBV9
j_gene: TRBJ2-1
CDR3aa: CASSPWLAGDNEQFF
CDR3nt: TGTGCCAGCAGCCCTTGGCTAGCGGGAGACAATGAGCAGTTCTTC

abundance: .
d_gene: TRBD1
v_gene: TRBV7-2
j_gene: TRBJ2-1
CDR3aa: CASSSDRGRVYYNEQFF
CDR3nt: TGTGCCAGCAGCTCGGACAGGGGACGGGTCTACTACAATGAGCAGTTCTTC

abundance: .
d_gene: .
v_gene: TRBV25-1
j_gene: TRBJ2-3
CDR3aa: CASSKTETSSTDTQYF
CDR3nt: TGTGCCAGCAGTAAGACAGAAACCTCTAGCACAGATACGCAGTATTTT

abundance: once
d_gene: .
v_gene: TRBV2
j_gene: TRBJ2-6
CDR3aa: CASSGVVDSPGANVLTF
CDR3nt: TGTGCCAGCAGTGGTGTTGTAGACTCCCCTGGGGCCAACGTCCTGACTTTC

abundance: once
d_gene: TRBD1
v_gene: TRBV19
j_gene: TRBJ1-1
CDR3aa: CASRLQGAPNTEAFF
CDR3nt: TGTGCCAGTAGACTCCAGGGGGCACCCAACACTGAAGCTTTCTTT

abundance: .
d_gene: TRBD1
v_gene: TRBV6-5
j_gene: TRBJ1-1
CDR3aa: CASGQGENTEAFF
CDR3nt: TGTGCCAGCGGACAGGGGGAGAACACTGAAGCTTTCTTT

abundance: .
d_gene: .
v_gene: TRBV9
j_gene: TRBJ1-2
CDR3aa: CASSEAGSNYGYTF
CDR3nt: TGTGCCAGCAGCGAGGCAGGCAGCAACTATGGCTACACCTTC

abundance: .
d_gene: .
v_gene: TRBV29-1
j_gene: TRBJ2-7
CDR3aa: CSVDKGEVEQYF
CDR3nt: TGCAGCGTTGATAAAGGGGAAGTCGAGCAGTACTTC

abundance: .
d_gene: .
v_gene: TRBV6-1
j_gene: TRBJ2-7
CDR3aa: CATRPSLLEAYEQYF
CDR3nt: TGTGCCACCAGACCCTCTCTACTAGAAGCCTACGAGCAGTACTTC

abundance: .
d_gene: .
v_gene: TRBV19
j_gene: TRBJ2-1
CDR3aa: CASSMGRAIREQFF
CDR3nt: TGTGCCAGTAGTATGGGCAGGGCGATCCGTGAGCAGTTCTTC

abundance: once
d_gene: .
v_gene: TRBV11-3
j_gene: TRBJ2-5
CDR3aa: CASSLGAWEETQYF
CDR3nt: TGTGCCAGCAGCTTAGGGGCGTGGGAAGAGACCCAGTACTTC

abundance: .
d_gene: .
v_gene: TRBV7-8
j_gene: TRBJ2-7
CDR3aa: CASSLAPRPQPNEQYF
CDR3nt: TGTGCCAGCAGCTTAGCGCCGCGGCCACAACCCAACGAGCAGTACTTC

abundance: .
d_gene: .
v_gene: TRBV6-5
j_gene: TRBJ2-5
CDR3aa: CASSYGYPGETQYF
CDR3nt: TGTGCCAGCAGTTACGGTTACCCGGGGGAGACCCAGTACTTC

abundance: once
d_gene: .
v_gene: TRBV5-1
j_gene: TRBJ2-7
CDR3aa: CASSLGGGELGEQYF
CDR3nt: TGCGCCAGCAGCTTGGGTGGAGGGGAGCTCGGGGAGCAGTACTTC

abundance: .
d_gene: TRBD2
v_gene: TRBV15
j_gene: TRBJ2-7
CDR3aa: CATSRDIGSGRRYEQYF
CDR3nt: TGTGCCACCAGCAGAGACATCGGGAGCGGGAGAAGGTACGAGCAGTACTTC

abundance: .
d_gene: .
v_gene: TRBV4-1
j_gene: TRBJ1-1
CDR3aa: CASSLTTGTEAFF
CDR3nt: TGCGCCAGCAGCCTCACGACTGGGACTGAAGCTTTCTTT

abundance: .
d_gene: TRBD1
v_gene: TRBV18
j_gene: TRBJ1-4
CDR3aa: CASSPPQGGREKLFF
CDR3nt: TGTGCCAGCTCACCCCCGCAGGGGGGTCGTGAAAAACTGTTTTTT

abundance: .
d_gene: TRBD2
v_gene: TRBV5-1
j_gene: TRBJ2-7
CDR3aa: CASSLDSGRNPYEQYF
CDR3nt: TGCGCCAGCAGCTTGGATAGCGGGAGAAACCCCTACGAGCAGTACTTC

abundance: .
d_gene: TRBD2
v_gene: TRBV7-2
j_gene: TRBJ2-3
CDR3aa: CASSWGLAGGRRTDTQYF
CDR3nt: TGTGCCAGCAGCTGGGGACTAGCGGGAGGCCGGAGGACAGATACGCAGTATTTT

abundance: .
d_gene: .
v_gene: TRBV11-3
j_gene: TRBJ1-2
CDR3aa: CASSLAGKYGYTF
CDR3nt: TGTGCCAGCAGCTTAGCAGGGAAGTATGGCTACACCTTC

abundance: .
d_gene: TRBD1
v_gene: TRBV27
j_gene: TRBJ2-7
CDR3aa: CASSHQGASYEQYF
CDR3nt: TGTGCCAGCAGTCATCAGGGGGCCTCCTACGAGCAGTACTTC

abundance: .
d_gene: TRBD1
v_gene: TRBV2
j_gene: TRBJ1-2
CDR3aa: CARVTGGPDGYTF
CDR3nt: TGTGCCAGAGTTACAGGGGGCCCGGACGGCTACACCTTC

abundance: .
d_gene: TRBD2
v_gene: TRBV7-2
j_gene: TRBJ2-1
CDR3aa: CASTGGLAIRNEQFF
CDR3nt: TGTGCCAGCACCGGAGGACTAGCCATAAGGAATGAGCAGTTCTTC

abundance: .
d_gene: .
v_gene: TRBV7-3
j_gene: TRBJ1-3
CDR3aa: CASSLSRGFSGNTIYF
CDR3nt: TGTGCCAGCAGCTTAAGCAGGGGTTTCTCTGGAAACACCATATATTTT

abundance: once
d_gene: .
v_gene: TRBV27
j_gene: TRBJ1-5
CDR3aa: CASSLSYGGWDQPQHF
CDR3nt: TGTGCCAGCAGTTTATCTTACGGGGGATGGGATCAGCCCCAGCATTTT

abundance: .
d_gene: .
v_gene: TRBV19
j_gene: TRBJ2-1
CDR3aa: CASSTSMTGNEQFF
CDR3nt: TGTGCCAGTAGTACCTCGATGACCGGGAATGAGCAGTTCTTC

abundance: .
d_gene: TRBD2
v_gene: TRBV5-4
j_gene: TRBJ2-1
CDR3aa: CASSRTSGRTNEQFF
CDR3nt: TGTGCCAGCAGCCGAACTAGCGGGAGGACGAATGAGCAGTTCTTC

abundance: .
d_gene: .
v_gene: TRBV5-6
j_gene: TRBJ2-3
CDR3aa: CASSLFADTQYF
CDR3nt: TGTGCCAGCAGCTTGTTCGCAGATACGCAGTATTTT

abundance: .
d_gene: TRBD2
v_gene: TRBV28
j_gene: TRBJ2-1
CDR3aa: CASSFGTSGRITYNEQFF
CDR3nt: TGTGCCAGCAGTTTTGGGACTAGCGGGAGAATCACCTACAATGAGCAGTTCTTC

abundance: .
d_gene: TRBD2
v_gene: TRBV28
j_gene: TRBJ2-7
CDR3aa: CASSLPAGGAWVGEQYF
CDR3nt: TGTGCCAGCAGTTTACCAGCGGGAGGTGCCTGGGTAGGCGAGCAGTACTTC